A selection of T cell receptor beta chains follows, all from one sample in a study of blood T cell repertoires in COVID-19. The protocol was immunoSEQ multiplex PCR, while the TCRdb copy is restricted to in-frame clones and leaves out a portion. The data show about 300,000 clones, with around 89% seen just once and approximately 6% held by the top ten. The sample was peripheral blood. These receptors all stem from a woman aged 45-60 years with COVID-19, enrolled during active disease. Each CDR3 is given with its conserved first and last residue. D genes are given only for firm matches. Clone size appears in some rows only: once, few, many, or a class for an expanded clone.

d_call | j_call | cdr3_length | clone_size | v_call | cdr3_aa | cdr3_nt
- | TRBJ1-1 | 13 | - | TRBV12-5 | CASGLVVSGEAFF | TGTGCTAGTGGTTTGGTAGTTTCAGGTGAAGCTTTCTTT
- | TRBJ1-1 | 13 | - | TRBV29-1 | CSVLGHMNTEAFF | TGCAGCGTCCTAGGTCACATGAACACTGAAGCTTTCTTT
TRBD1 | TRBJ1-2 | 14 | - | TRBV5-1 | CASRLRDRNYGYTF | TGCGCCAGCAGACTCCGGGACAGAAACTATGGCTACACCTTC
- | TRBJ2-1 | 15 | - | TRBV24-1 | CATSTGGQTYNEQFF | TGTGCCACCAGTACGGGTGGCCAAACCTACAATGAGCAGTTCTTC
- | TRBJ1-2 | 13 | - | TRBV7-9 | CASSAEGWDGYTF | TGTGCCAGCAGTGCGGAGGGGTGGGATGGCTACACCTTC
- | TRBJ1-1 | 15 | - | TRBV7-9 | CASSLAQGKITEAFF | TGTGCCAGCAGCTTAGCCCAGGGGAAGATCACTGAAGCTTTCTTT
TRBD1 | TRBJ2-3 | 17 | - | TRBV5-1 | CASSLRSRDRGRDTQYF | TGCGCCAGCAGCTTGCGAAGCCGGGACAGGGGAAGAGATACGCAGTATTTT
- | TRBJ1-2 | 13 | many | TRBV6-1 | CASSETANYGYTF | TGTGCCAGCAGTGAGACAGCAAACTATGGCTACACCTTC
- | TRBJ1-5 | 15 | once | TRBV6-1 | CASSEGGPRSQPQHF | TGTGCCAGCAGTGAGGGGGGTCCGCGGAGTCAGCCCCAGCATTTT
TRBD1 | TRBJ2-1 | 16 | - | TRBV19 | CASSARSGQGAGEQFF | TGTGCCAGTAGTGCCCGCTCGGGACAGGGGGCCGGTGAGCAGTTCTTC
- | TRBJ2-3 | 15 | - | TRBV9 | CASSVGSYLGDTQYF | TGTGCCAGCAGCGTAGGTAGCTATCTTGGGGATACGCAGTATTTT
TRBD2 | TRBJ2-5 | 16 | - | TRBV7-8 | CASSLAAAGGGETQYF | TGTGCCAGCAGCTTAGCGGCAGCGGGAGGAGGAGAGACCCAGTACTTC
- | TRBJ2-5 | 18 | once | TRBV11-2 | CASSTGRWGLGGPETQYF | TGTGCCAGCAGCACCGGGAGGTGGGGACTTGGGGGCCCGGAGACCCAGTACTTC
- | TRBJ1-5 | 13 | - | TRBV6-6 | CASSYSSEQPQHF | TGTGCCAGCAGTTACTCGTCGGAGCAGCCCCAGCATTTT
- | TRBJ2-7 | 14 | - | TRBV4-3 | CASSQGLGVYEQYF | TGCGCCAGCAGCCAAGGGCTCGGGGTCTACGAGCAGTACTTC
- | TRBJ1-2 | 13 | - | TRBV6-2/TRBV6-3 | CASSRTASYGYTF | TGTGCCAGCAGTCGGACAGCCAGCTATGGCTACACCTTC
- | TRBJ2-5 | 12 | - | TRBV11-2 | CASSFPLETQYF | TGTGCCAGCAGCTTTCCTTTGGAGACCCAGTACTTC
TRBD1 | TRBJ1-2 | 14 | - | TRBV4-3 | CASSQEQGADGYTF | TGCGCCAGCAGCCAAGAACAGGGGGCTGATGGCTACACCTTC
- | TRBJ1-5 | 15 | - | TRBV5-1 | CASSLGPEGNQPQHF | TGCGCCAGCAGCCTGGGACCGGAGGGCAATCAGCCCCAGCATTTT
TRBD2 | TRBJ2-1 | 16 | - | TRBV28 | CASKSRLAEREGEQFF | TGTGCCAGCAAGTCTCGACTAGCGGAGCGGGAAGGTGAGCAGTTCTTC
- | TRBJ2-1 | 13 | - | TRBV5-4 | CASSPEWRIEQFF | TGTGCCAGCAGCCCCGAATGGAGGATTGAGCAGTTCTTC
- | TRBJ1-1 | 16 | once | TRBV7-2 | CASSPSHGRTKTEAFF | TGTGCCAGCAGCCCGTCCCACGGCAGGACAAAGACTGAAGCTTTCTTT
- | TRBJ1-1 | 14 | - | TRBV28 | CASRPYSQGTEAFF | TGTGCCAGCAGACCATATTCGCAGGGCACTGAAGCTTTCTTT
TRBD2 | TRBJ2-7 | 16 | once | TRBV5-4 | CASSTGTSGRNGEQYF | TGTGCCAGCAGCACCGGGACTAGCGGGAGGAATGGCGAGCAGTACTTC
- | TRBJ2-2 | 14 | once | TRBV27 | CASSLTRATGELFF | TGTGCCAGCAGTTTGACGAGGGCCACCGGGGAGCTGTTTTTT
TRBD1 | TRBJ2-3 | 16 | - | TRBV24-1 | CATSDTGTGNSDTQYF | TGTGCCACCAGTGATACCGGGACAGGGAACTCAGATACGCAGTATTTT
- | TRBJ1-6 | 15 | - | TRBV5-1 | CASSLGPQEGSPLHF | TGCGCCAGCAGCTTGGGGCCCCAGGAGGGTTCACCCCTCCACTTT
- | TRBJ1-3 | 13 | - | TRBV2 | CASSVGLLNTIYF | TGTGCCAGCAGTGTGGGCCTACTGAACACCATATATTTT
TRBD1 | TRBJ1-1 | 18 | - | TRBV24-1 | CATSDLRPGTGVNTEAFF | TGTGCCACCAGTGATTTGCGTCCCGGGACAGGGGTGAACACTGAAGCTTTCTTT
TRBD1 | TRBJ1-6 | 15 | - | TRBV7-2 | CASSPWTGEGSPLHF | TGTGCCAGCAGTCCATGGACAGGAGAGGGTTCACCCCTCCACTTT
- | TRBJ2-2 | 14 | - | TRBV19 | CASHPGHSTGELFF | TGTGCCAGCCACCCGGGACACAGCACCGGGGAGCTGTTTTTT
TRBD1 | TRBJ2-7 | 14 | - | TRBV7-3 | CASSLHPRGYEQYF | TGTGCCAGCAGCTTACACCCCAGGGGGTACGAGCAGTACTTC
TRBD1 | TRBJ2-7 | 15 | - | TRBV11-3 | CASRSRQGVITGQYF | TGTGCCAGCAGATCAAGACAGGGCGTAATCACCGGGCAGTACTTC
- | TRBJ1-5 | 15 | once | TRBV5-5 | CASSPGISSNQPQHF | TGTGCCAGCAGCCCTGGTATTAGTAGCAATCAGCCCCAGCATTTT
- | TRBJ1-2 | 14 | few | TRBV19 | CASSPSSGNYGYTF | TGTGCCAGTAGCCCCTCCTCGGGTAACTATGGCTACACCTTC
- | TRBJ2-5 | 14 | - | TRBV9 | CASSVGLAKETQYF | TGTGCCAGCAGCGTGGGACTTGCAAAAGAGACCCAGTACTTC
- | TRBJ2-2 | 16 | few | TRBV30 | CAWSGVRGRLTGELFF | TGTGCCTGGAGCGGGGTCAGGGGACGCCTCACCGGGGAGCTGTTTTTT
TRBD2 | TRBJ2-1 | 15 | - | TRBV27 | CASSPGTSGYNEQFF | TGTGCCAGCTCTCCCGGGACTAGCGGTTACAATGAGCAGTTCTTC
- | TRBJ2-3 | 15 | - | TRBV29-1 | CSVVVLATSTDTQYF | TGCAGCGTTGTCGTTCTAGCGACTAGCACAGATACGCAGTATTTT
TRBD1 | TRBJ1-1 | 15 | - | TRBV5-4 | CASSPVQGVRTEAFF | TGTGCCAGCAGCCCGGTACAGGGGGTAAGAACTGAAGCTTTCTTT
- | TRBJ1-1 | 16 | - | TRBV12-5 | CASGLDLDRFNTEAFF | TGTGCTAGTGGTTTGGATCTGGACAGATTTAACACTGAAGCTTTCTTT
- | TRBJ2-2 | 14 | - | TRBV15 | CATSRPNPTGELFF | TGTGCCACCAGCAGACCCAATCCCACCGGGGAGCTGTTTTTT
- | TRBJ2-1 | 11 | few | TRBV2 | CASSEERGGFF | TGTGCCAGCAGTGAAGAGAGGGGGGGGTTCTTC
- | TRBJ1-1 | 13 | - | TRBV19 | CASSGQMNTEAFF | TGTGCCAGTAGTGGACAGATGAACACTGAAGCTTTCTTT
- | TRBJ1-2 | 13 | - | TRBV9 | CASSDSPRWGYTF | TGTGCCAGTTCAGACAGCCCCCGGTGGGGCTACACCTTC
- | TRBJ2-1 | 19 | - | TRBV5-6 | CASRTGPISERSSYNEQFF | TGTGCCAGCAGGACAGGCCCAATCTCCGAGAGGAGCTCCTACAATGAGCAGTTCTTC
- | TRBJ1-5 | 16 | - | TRBV19 | CASSMDKMGSNQPQHF | TGTGCCAGTAGTATGGACAAAATGGGTAGCAATCAGCCCCAGCATTTT
TRBD2 | TRBJ2-5 | 17 | - | TRBV5-1 | CASSLQGTSGYQETQYF | TGCGCCAGCAGCTTGCAGGGGACTAGCGGGTACCAAGAGACCCAGTACTTC
- | TRBJ2-5 | 14 | - | TRBV6-5 | CASSFLRSQETQYF | TGTGCCAGCAGTTTCCTTCGGAGCCAAGAGACCCAGTACTTC
- | TRBJ1-2 | 15 | - | TRBV4-2 | CASSQDDAGVRGYTF | TGTGCCAGCAGCCAAGATGACGCGGGTGTTCGTGGCTACACCTTC
TRBD2 | TRBJ2-6 | 20 | - | TRBV6-2/TRBV6-3 | CASSPLARREGGSGANVLTF | TGTGCCAGCAGCCCCCTTGCTAGGCGGGAGGGGGGGTCCGGGGCCAACGTCCTGACTTTC
TRBD2 | TRBJ2-3 | 17 | few | TRBV4-2 | CASSQSASGRSTDTQYF | TGTGCCAGCAGCCAGTCGGCTAGCGGGAGGAGCACAGATACGCAGTATTTT